This is a list of T cell receptor beta chains from one sample in a study of shared clonotypes between healthy human individuals. Method: immunoSEQ multiplex PCR; TCRdb's copy keeps in-frame clones and lacks some. The repertoire has over 400,000 clones, around 73% of them found once; the top ten carry around 12%. Specimen: PBMCs. These receptors were obtained from a woman in her thirties or forties in good health. Some clones in this sample may be carry-over from other donors' samples. Both conserved end residues are part of each CDR3. The D gene is left open where the match is weak. Only part of the rows carry a size: once, few, many, or a class if the clone is expanded.

CDR3 DNA	CDR3 protein	V gene	J gene	clone size	D gene
TGTGCCAGCAGTGAAGTTAACAGGGAAGAAAAACTGTTTTTT	CASSEVNREEKLFF	TRBV25-1	TRBJ1-4	-	-
TGTGCCAGCAGCTTAAGACAGGGTGATCAGCCCCAGCATTTT	CASSLRQGDQPQHF	TRBV7-2	TRBJ1-5	-	TRBD1
TGTGCCAGCAGCTTAGATCGGGATACGGGGCCCTACAATGAGCAGTTCTTC	CASSLDRDTGPYNEQFF	TRBV11-2	TRBJ2-1	-	-
TGTGCCAGCAGCTTAGGGGCGGGGGCTTACAATGAGCAGTTCTTC	CASSLGAGAYNEQFF	TRBV11-3	TRBJ2-1	-	-
TGCAGCGTTGGGGGCGCCCTAGGAATCGATAGAAACGAGCAGTACTTC	CSVGGALGIDRNEQYF	TRBV29-1	TRBJ2-7	-	-
TGTGCCAGCGGTTACAAGGGGGCGGGCTACACCTTC	CASGYKGAGYTF	TRBV27	TRBJ1-2	-	TRBD1
TGTGCCAGCAGTGAACTAGCGGGAAGCACAGATACGCAGTATTTT	CASSELAGSTDTQYF	TRBV6-4	TRBJ2-3	-	TRBD2
TGTGCCAGTAGCTTAAGTCGGCTAGCGGTCTACGAGCAGTACTTC	CASSLSRLAVYEQYF	TRBV19	TRBJ2-7	-	TRBD2
TGCAGCGCGCAACGGACAGGGGGGAACACTGAAGCTTTCTTT	CSAQRTGGNTEAFF	TRBV29-1	TRBJ1-1	-	TRBD1
TGTGCCAGTAGGCGGTCTGGGGCCAACGTCCTGACTTTC	CASRRSGANVLTF	TRBV19	TRBJ2-6	-	-
TGTGCCAGCAGCTTACGTGCGAGCGCTGGTAGGTCAGATACGCAGTATTTT	CASSLRASAGRSDTQYF	TRBV7-9	TRBJ2-3	-	-
TGTGCCAGCAGCGCACCAGGGGGCCCGAACACTGAAGCTTTCTTT	CASSAPGGPNTEAFF	TRBV7-9	TRBJ1-1	few	TRBD1
TGTGCCAGCAGCACCGAGGGGGTCCACTATGGCTACACCTTC	CASSTEGVHYGYTF	TRBV28	TRBJ1-2	-	-
TGTGCCGTCCGGGGGGGAGGGGGCGAGTACGAGCAGTACTTC	CAVRGGGGEYEQYF	TRBV10-3	TRBJ2-7	-	-
TGTGCCTGGAGCCGGGACAGAGGGACTGAAGCTTTCTTT	CAWSRDRGTEAFF	TRBV30	TRBJ1-1	few	TRBD1
TGTGCCAGCAGCTTCTCTAGCGGGACCACAGATACGCAGTATTTT	CASSFSSGTTDTQYF	TRBV9	TRBJ2-3	-	TRBD2
TGTGCCAGCAGTTTAGGGCTTCAGGGAAACATTCAGTACTTC	CASSLGLQGNIQYF	TRBV27	TRBJ2-4	-	-
TGTGCCAGTAGCCTTAGCGGGAGTCTTTACGAGCAGTACTTC	CASSLSGSLYEQYF	TRBV19	TRBJ2-7	-	TRBD2
TGTGCCAGCAGCTTAAGGGTTTTGGACAGGGACAATCAGCCCCAGCATTTT	CASSLRVLDRDNQPQHF	TRBV7-3	TRBJ1-5	-	TRBD1
TGTGCCAGTAGTATTTTCTCCGGACAGGGGTACGAGCAGTACTTC	CASSIFSGQGYEQYF	TRBV19	TRBJ2-7	-	TRBD1
TGTGCCAGCAGGTTGGGGCCCGGCTCCTACAATGAGCAGTTCTTC	CASRLGPGSYNEQFF	TRBV28	TRBJ2-1	-	-
TGCAGCGTTGCGGGACGCGAAGCTTTCTTT	CSVAGREAFF	TRBV29-1	TRBJ1-1	few	-
TGTGCCTCCACAGCTGGGACAAGTGATCAGCCCCAGCATTTT	CASTAGTSDQPQHF	TRBV30	TRBJ1-5	-	-
TGCGCCAGCAGTGAGGGGGGAGACGGGGCAGATACGCAGTATTTT	CASSEGGDGADTQYF	TRBV10-1	TRBJ2-3	-	-
TGTGCCAGCAGCCGAGGACTAGCGGACTACAATGAGCAGTTCTTC	CASSRGLADYNEQFF	TRBV7-3	TRBJ2-1	-	TRBD2
TGTGCCTGGAGTGCCGAATTACGCACTGAAGCTTTCTTT	CAWSAELRTEAFF	TRBV30	TRBJ1-1	-	-
TGTGCCTGGAGTCACCCAGGGGGCGCTTCCTATGGCTACACCTTC	CAWSHPGGASYGYTF	TRBV30	TRBJ1-2	-	TRBD1
TGTGCCAGCAGCCCCCGTGGAACCTACGAGCAGTACTTC	CASSPRGTYEQYF	TRBV7-2	TRBJ2-7	-	-
TGTGCCAGCAGTTCCTCCTCGGGGGCTGGGGAGACCCAGTACTTC	CASSSSSGAGETQYF	TRBV28	TRBJ2-5	once	-
TGTGCCAGTTCCCCAGGGACTACAGTCTACGAGCAGTACTTC	CASSPGTTVYEQYF	TRBV28	TRBJ2-7	few	TRBD2
TGTGCCAGCAGTTACCCGGACAGTGAAGCTTTCTTT	CASSYPDSEAFF	TRBV6-5	TRBJ1-1	once	-
TGTGCCAGCAGCTTGGTTACTAGCGGCACAGATACGCAGTATTTT	CASSLVTSGTDTQYF	TRBV5-4	TRBJ2-3	once	TRBD2
TGTGCCAGCAGCTGGGGAGAGGGGACCCAGTACTTC	CASSWGEGTQYF	TRBV7-9	TRBJ2-5	-	-
TGTGCCAGTAGTATAGGAGAAGGGGGAGCACTAGCAGGAGATACGCAGTATTTT	CASSIGEGGALAGDTQYF	TRBV19	TRBJ2-3	many	-
TGTGCCACCAGCACTGGACTAGCGGCCGGGTACGAGCAGTACTTC	CATSTGLAAGYEQYF	TRBV15	TRBJ2-7	-	TRBD2
TGTGCCAGCAGTTTGGTAGGAGGGGTGAATGGCTACACCTTC	CASSLVGGVNGYTF	TRBV28	TRBJ1-2	-	-
TGTGCCACCTCCTACCCGGGCGGCGTAAGGAGCTACGAGCAGTACTTC	CATSYPGGVRSYEQYF	TRBV28	TRBJ2-7	-	-
TGCAGCGTTGAAGGGGACAGGGAGTCCTTCTATGGCTACACCTTC	CSVEGDRESFYGYTF	TRBV29-1	TRBJ1-2	-	TRBD1
TGTGCCAGCAGCCCCGACAGACGCGAAAAACTGTTTTTT	CASSPDRREKLFF	TRBV7-2	TRBJ1-4	many	-
TGTGCCAGCAGTCCTCTCGGGACTAGCCGACCTTACTACAATGAGCAGTTCTTC	CASSPLGTSRPYYNEQFF	TRBV27	TRBJ2-1	many	TRBD2
TGCAGCGTTGCCCCTAGCGGAAACCAAGAGACCCAGTACTTC	CSVAPSGNQETQYF	TRBV29-1	TRBJ2-5	-	TRBD2
TGTGCCAGTAGTACCTCCGGGATTACCTACAATGAGCAGTTCTTC	CASSTSGITYNEQFF	TRBV19	TRBJ2-1	-	-
TGTGCCAGCAGTTTAAAAGGGTTCTATGGCTACACCTTC	CASSLKGFYGYTF	TRBV27	TRBJ1-2	-	-
TGTGCCAGTAGTATTTGGAATACGCAGTATTTT	CASSIWNTQYF	TRBV19	TRBJ2-3	-	-
TGTGCCAGCAGCCCCCTGGTCGCAACTAATGAAAAACTGTTTTTT	CASSPLVATNEKLFF	TRBV5-5	TRBJ1-4	many	-
TGTGCCAGCAAGGAGGGGACACCCTACGAGCAGTACTTC	CASKEGTPYEQYF	TRBV2	TRBJ2-7	-	-
TGTGCCTGGAGTGGTGGGTCGGTCGACAGAGCAACTAATGAAAAACTGTTTTTT	CAWSGGSVDRATNEKLFF	TRBV30	TRBJ1-4	-	-
TGTGCCAGCAAGAATTTCGGCGGGACCCAAGAGACCCAGTACTTC	CASKNFGGTQETQYF	TRBV6-4	TRBJ2-5	-	-
TGTGCCAGCAGAACAGGGAGACTCTACAATGAGCAGTTCTTC	CASRTGRLYNEQFF	TRBV6-5	TRBJ2-1	-	-
TGTGCCAGCTCACCCGGGACAGGGTACTACGAGCAGTACTTC	CASSPGTGYYEQYF	TRBV18	TRBJ2-7	-	TRBD1